The 2 T cell receptor beta chains below were found in one sample sequenced in a study of response to subunit inactivated influenza vaccine. TCRdb called the RT-PCR reads again in MiXCR, with one record for every CDR3 protein. The table has about 170,000 distinct CDR3 sequences, about an eighth seen once. The sample was also linked to a second study, of T cells expressing NK-cell markers. As reported in that work: The TCR beta cDNA came from 5'RACE template switching with UMIs.

Sequenced here: CD8+ T cells sorted from PBMCs, sampled approximately 12 days after vaccination. The receptor source for this set is a man between 45 and 60 years old who received an inactivated influenza vaccine.

This clonotype has only a few counts. The rearrangement uses TRBV11-2 and TRBJ2-1; 12 nucleotides agree with TRBD2. The V gene's germline CDR1 is SGHAT and CDR2 FQNNGV. The CDR3 loop spans 16 amino acids. With 6 bases clipped from V and 4 bases from J, the junction kept 7 bases outside the gene matches. The CDR3 is CASSYTSGGTYNEQFF. The CDR3 DNA reads TGTGCCAGCAGTTACACTAGCGGGGGGACTTACAATGAGCAGTTCTTC.

This clonotype was recorded many times. V and J are TRBV6-2 or TRBV6-3 and TRBJ2-5, with 7 bases that match TRBD1. CDR1 is MNHEY, CDR2 SVGEGT, per germline. This CDR3 has 13 residues. Unmatched junction bases numbered 5, after V lost 7 bases and J lost 3 bases. The CDR3 DNA reads TGTGCCAGCAATGACAGGGCTGAAGAGACCCAGTACTTC. It translates to CASNDRAEETQYF.